The 18 T cell receptor beta chains below come from one sample, sequenced in a study of blood T cell repertoires in COVID-19. Profiled with immunoSEQ multiplex PCR; TCRdb holds only in-frame clones, not every one. The sample lists roughly 230,000 clones, approximately 82% occurring once. What was sequenced was peripheral blood. These receptors all stem from a woman over 75 with acute or convalescent COVID-19.

V and J are TRBV11-2 and TRBJ2-5; perhaps TRBD1 as D (6 bases). The germline V and J ends were trimmed by 3 bases and 5 bases, with 13 bases remaining between them. The germline CDR1 and CDR2 sequences are SGHAT and FQNNGV. This CDR3 comprises 14 residues. The CDR3 protein is CASSLTGVGETQYF. Here the CDR3 DNA reads TGTGCCAGCAGCTTGACAGGAGTAGGGGAGACCCAGTACTTC.

Comments on this clone: One end of the junction fails to match germline, which may point to a read error. The chain links TRBV19 to TRBJ1-4; TRBD1 matches 7 bases. The CDR3 totals 12 residues. Germline lookup yields CDR1 LNHDA and CDR2 SQIVND (reference sequence). CDR3 sequence reads: CASSPADRFFLF. CDR3 coding DNA: TGTGCCAGTAGTCCGGCGGACAGGTTCTTCCTTTTT.

The V gene is TRBV12-5, the J gene TRBJ1-2, with D unclear. Germline V lookup: CDR1 LGHNT, CDR2 FRNRAP. The CDR3 runs to 14 residues. V was cut by 2 bases and J by 7 bases, with 14 bases left in between. CDR3 nucleotide sequence: TGTGCTAGTGGTTTGATCACCGGGGTAACTGGCTACACCTTC. Translated: CASGLITGVTGYTF.

This clone is a singleton in its sample. The CDR3 DNA sequence: TGTGCCAGCAGTGAATCAGGCAGGCCAAGGGCTTTCTTT. This gives the protein CASSESGRPRAFF. The gene calls are TRBV6-1 and TRBJ1-1, with D unresolved. The V gene's germline CDR1 is MNHNS and CDR2 SASEGT. The CDR3 is made up of 13 amino acids. V was clipped by 2 bases and J by 11 bases, with 15 bases between them.

This clone showed up just once. This chain connects TRBV2 to TRBJ2-5; D call uncertain. CDR3 length: 16 residues. Trimming took 6 bases from V and 2 from J, leaving 19 bases between them. Germline lookup yields CDR1 SNHLY and CDR2 FYNNEI. For the CDR3, the DNA is TGTGCCAGCAGAGCTACAGTCGCCAAACCACAAGAGACCCAGTACTTC. It encodes CASRATVAKPQETQYF.

This clone appeared a few times. The chain employs TRBV20-1 and TRBJ2-3; 9 nucleotides agree with TRBD2. Germline V gene lookup returns CDR1 DFQATT and CDR2 SNEGSKA (reference sequence). J lost 3 bases, V lost 3 bases, and 7 bases had no gene match. The CDR3 spans 15 residues. CDR3 loop: CSASGGGAGTDTQYF. CDR3 in DNA: TGCAGTGCTAGTGGCGGGGGGGCAGGGACAGATACGCAGTATTTT.

The chain carries TRBV12-3 or TRBV12-4 and TRBJ1-1; TRBD1 matches at 7 bases. The CDR3 consists of 13 residues. J gave up 4 bases and V 6 bases, and 5 bases lay outside the gene matches. In DNA, the CDR3 is TGTGCCAGCAGAGACAGGGCGGGCACTGAAGCTTTCTTT. Protein: CASRDRAGTEAFF.

This chain uses TRBV9 with TRBJ2-5, with D possibly matching TRBD2 (5 bases). Germline V lookup: CDR1 SGDLS, CDR2 YYNGEE. The CDR3 length is 13 residues. Deletions cut 4 bases from V and 7 bases from J, with 14 bases between. The CDR3 bases are TGTGCCAGCAGCCTAGCAGGCGGAGGGACCCAGTACTTC. Its protein is CASSLAGGGTQYF.

This clone was seen only once. The chain combines TRBV5-4 with TRBJ1-1; 7 bases line up with TRBD1. The CDR3 spans 13 residues. The V gene end was trimmed by 2 bases and the J gene end by 7 bases; junction bases not matched to a gene: 5. Germline V lookup: CDR1 SGHNT, CDR2 YYREEE (reference sequence). For the CDR3, the DNA is TGTGCCAGCAGCTTAAGCAGGGGGAATGAAGCTTTCTTT. This translates into CASSLSRGNEAFF.

This chain joins TRBV14 and TRBJ2-1; D might be TRBD2 (6 bases). From germline, CDR1 is SGHDN and CDR2 FVKESK. This CDR3 region has 13 residues. Trimming shortened V by 4 bases and J by 5 bases, and 9 bases separated the two germline ends. The CDR3 protein is CASSPGLNNEQFF. CDR3 nucleotides: TGTGCCAGCAGCCCGGGACTTAACAATGAGCAGTTCTTC. The entire variable domain, with the rest obtained from reference TRBV14 and TRBJ2-1, is as follows: EAGVTQFPSHSVIEKGQTVTLRCDPISGHDNLYWYRRVMGKEIKFLLHFVKESKQDESGMPNNRFLAERTGGTYSTLKVQPAELEDSGVYFCASSPGLNNEQFFGPGTRLTVL.

This chain joins TRBV7-9 and TRBJ1-1, with D unclear. Trimming removed 1 base from V and 6 bases from J, with 18 bases in between. Germline CDR1 SEHNR, CDR2 FQNEAQ (reference sequence). The CDR3 sequence is 16 residues long. CDR3: CASSLVWASSRAEAFF. The CDR3, as DNA: TGTGCCAGCAGCTTAGTTTGGGCTTCCAGCAGAGCTGAAGCTTTCTTT.

The chain links TRBV10-3 to TRBJ1-1; D is undetermined. The V and J ends lost 6 bases and 3 bases respectively, with 14 bases between them. The CDR3 contains 14 residues. Germline V gene lookup returns CDR1 ENHRY and CDR2 SYGVKD. Here the CDR3 reads CAISRIKGDTEAFF. In DNA, the CDR3 is TGTGCCATCAGCCGAATTAAGGGAGACACTGAAGCTTTCTTT.

V is TRBV7-2 and J is TRBJ1-6; D gene uncertain. The V end lost 0 bases, the J end lost 9 bases, and 12 bases lay between the germline ends. This CDR3 has 15 amino acids. In germline, CDR1 is SGHTA, CDR2 FQGNSA. The CDR3 loop is CASSLALGEGSPLHF. The CDR3 nucleotides are TGTGCCAGCAGCTTAGCATTGGGAGAAGGTTCACCCCTCCACTTT.

The chain is built from TRBV10-3 and TRBJ1-5, with unresolved D. The V end lost 0 bases, the J end lost 0 bases, and 6 bases lay between the germline ends. This CDR3 has 15 amino acids. Germline V gives CDR1 ENHRY, CDR2 SYGVKD. The CDR3 DNA sequence: TGTGCCATCAGTGAGTCCGGCGGTAGCAATCAGCCCCAGCATTTT. As protein: CAISESGGSNQPQHF.

V usage is TRBV5-1 and J usage is TRBJ1-6; TRBD1 aligns across 9 bases. The junction had 8 bases not matched to a gene; V was cut back by 3 bases and J by 7 bases. The CDR3 sequence is 16 residues long. CDR1 is SGHRS, CDR2 YFSETQ, per germline. The CDR3 is CASSWTGDRKNSPLHF. The DNA of the CDR3 is TGCGCCAGCAGCTGGACAGGGGATCGGAAAAATTCACCCCTCCACTTT. Full variable domain (rest looked up from reference TRBV5-1 and TRBJ1-6): KAGVTQTPRYLIKTRGQQVTLSCSPISGHRSVSWYQQTPGQGLQFLFEYFSETQRNKGNFPGRFSGRQFSNSRSEMNVSTLELGDSALYLCASSWTGDRKNSPLHFGNGTRLTVT.

V usage is TRBV27 and J usage is TRBJ2-7, with 10 bases aligning to TRBD2. Germline CDR1 and CDR2: MNHEY and SMNVEV (reference sequence). J was trimmed by 0 bases and V by 5 bases; bases with no gene match: 4. The CDR3 has 15 amino acids. In DNA form, the CDR3 reads TGTGCCAGCAGTCGTAGCGGGGGGAGCTCCTACGAGCAGTACTTC. Translation: CASSRSGGSSYEQYF.

This clone has only one observation. The chain combines TRBV7-2 with TRBJ2-3, with unresolved D. The CDR3 has 14 residues. Trimming stripped 1 base from V and 10 bases from J, with 15 bases between. Per germline, CDR1 SGHTA and CDR2 FQGNSA. The CDR3 DNA follows: TGTGCCAGCAGCTTAGAGACTGGTCCTCGTTCGCAGTATTTT. Translating it yields CASSLETGPRSQYF.

This clone turned up a few times. The chain employs TRBV27 and TRBJ2-6; no definite D call. Germline V gene lookup returns CDR1 MNHEY and CDR2 SMNVEV (reference sequence). V lost 0 bases and J 1 base, leaving 4 bases between the germline ends. This CDR3 has 15 amino acids. CDR3 region: CASSLSSSGANVLTF. CDR3 DNA: TGTGCCAGCAGTTTATCATCTTCTGGGGCCAACGTCCTGACTTTC.